This T cell receptor beta chain was sequenced in a study of T cell clones after liver transplantation. Germline assignment: CDR1 SGDLS and CDR2 YYNGEE. V was clipped by 1 base and J by 6 bases; unmatched bases: 9. The CDR3 loop spans 17 amino acids. Study-level findings and limits: Compared with third party-reactive sequences, donor-reactive ones declined more, independent of withdrawal success.

Of note for this clone: The antigen remains unidentified.

Method: immunoSEQ multiplex PCR; TCRdb's copy keeps in-frame clones and lacks some. The sample consists of 15,000 to 20,000 clones, about 84% of them appearing once. The material was CD8+ T cells from blood, obtained around 50 months after liver transplant. The receptor comes from a human patient who received a liver transplant. Part of the T cells may come from the graft donor. V is TRBV9 and J is TRBJ2-7; 14 bases line up with TRBD2. The CDR3 coding sequence is TGTGCCAGCAGCGTAACGGGACTAGCGGGGGTCAGTTCCGAGCAGTACTTC. Translation: CASSVTGLAGVSSEQYF.